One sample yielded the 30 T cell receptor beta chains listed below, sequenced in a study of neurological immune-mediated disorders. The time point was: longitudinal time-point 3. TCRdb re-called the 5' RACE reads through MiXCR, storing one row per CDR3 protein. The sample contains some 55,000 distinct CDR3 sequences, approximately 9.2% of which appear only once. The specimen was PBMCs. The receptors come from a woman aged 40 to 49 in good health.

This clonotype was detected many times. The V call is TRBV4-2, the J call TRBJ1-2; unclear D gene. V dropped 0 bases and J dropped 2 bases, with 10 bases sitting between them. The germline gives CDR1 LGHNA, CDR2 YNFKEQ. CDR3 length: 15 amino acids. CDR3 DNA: TGTGCCAGCAGCCAAGACGTGGCAGAAAACTATGGCTACACCTTC. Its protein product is CASSQDVAENYGYTF.

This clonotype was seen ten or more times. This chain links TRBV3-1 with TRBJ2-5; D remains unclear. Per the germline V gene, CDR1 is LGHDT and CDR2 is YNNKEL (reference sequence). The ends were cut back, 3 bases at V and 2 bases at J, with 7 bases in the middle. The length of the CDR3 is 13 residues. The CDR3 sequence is CASSQLGQETQYF. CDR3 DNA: TGTGCCAGCAGCCAGCTGGGGCAAGAGACCCAGTACTTC.

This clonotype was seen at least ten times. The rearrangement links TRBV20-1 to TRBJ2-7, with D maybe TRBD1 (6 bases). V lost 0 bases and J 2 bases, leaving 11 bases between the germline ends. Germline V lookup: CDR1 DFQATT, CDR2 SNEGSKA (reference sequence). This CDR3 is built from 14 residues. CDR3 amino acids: CSAREGHGAYEQYF. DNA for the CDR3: TGCAGTGCTAGAGAGGGACACGGAGCCTACGAGCAGTACTTC.

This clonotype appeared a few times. CDR3 amino acids: CASSLRQNTEAFF. CDR3 nucleotides: TGTGCCAGCAGCTTAAGGCAGAACACTGAAGCTTTCTTT. The V call is TRBV13, the J call TRBJ1-1; no reliable D call. The CDR3 loop spans 13 amino acids. Germline V CDR1 and CDR2: PRHDT, FYEKMQ (reference sequence). Trimming cost V 2 bases and J 1 base, with 5 bases left between them.

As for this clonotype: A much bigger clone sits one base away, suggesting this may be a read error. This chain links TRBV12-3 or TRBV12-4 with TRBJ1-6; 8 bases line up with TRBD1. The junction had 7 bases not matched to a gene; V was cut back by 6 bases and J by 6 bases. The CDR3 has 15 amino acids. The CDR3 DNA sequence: TGTGCCAGCAGCCTCCAGACAGGGGTTAATTCACCCCTCCACTTT. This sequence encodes CASSLQTGVNSPLHF.

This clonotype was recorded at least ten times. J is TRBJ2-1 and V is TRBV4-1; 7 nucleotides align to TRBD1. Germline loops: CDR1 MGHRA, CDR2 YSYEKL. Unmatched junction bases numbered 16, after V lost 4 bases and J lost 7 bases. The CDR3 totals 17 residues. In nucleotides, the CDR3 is TGCGCCAGCAGCCCGATCGTACTCGGACAGGCGCAGAATGAGCAGTTCTTC. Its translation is CASSPIVLGQAQNEQFF.

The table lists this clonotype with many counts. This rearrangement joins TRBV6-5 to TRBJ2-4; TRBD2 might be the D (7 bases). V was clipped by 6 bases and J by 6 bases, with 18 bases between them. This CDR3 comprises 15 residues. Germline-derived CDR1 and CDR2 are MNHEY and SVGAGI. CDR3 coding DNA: TGTGCCAGCAGCCCCTCGCCGAGGGGGGGAAACATTCAGTACTTC. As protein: CASSPSPRGGNIQYF.

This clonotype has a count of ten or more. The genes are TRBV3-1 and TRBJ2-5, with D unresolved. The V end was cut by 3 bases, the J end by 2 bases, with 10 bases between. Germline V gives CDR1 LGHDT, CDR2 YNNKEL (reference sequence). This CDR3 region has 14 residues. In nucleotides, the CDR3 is TGTGCCAGCAGCCATAAACGAGATCAAGAGACCCAGTACTTC. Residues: CASSHKRDQETQYF.

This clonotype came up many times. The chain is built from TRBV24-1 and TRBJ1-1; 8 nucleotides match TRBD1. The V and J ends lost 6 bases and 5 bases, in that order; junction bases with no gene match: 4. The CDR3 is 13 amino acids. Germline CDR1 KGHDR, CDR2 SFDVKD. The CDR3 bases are TGTGCCACCAGTACAGGGGGAGGAACTGAAGCTTTCTTT. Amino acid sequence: CATSTGGGTEAFF.

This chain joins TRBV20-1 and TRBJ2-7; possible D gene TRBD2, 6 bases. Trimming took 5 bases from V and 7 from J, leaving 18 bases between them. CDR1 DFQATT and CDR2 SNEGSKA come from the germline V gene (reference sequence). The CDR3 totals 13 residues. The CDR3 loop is CSAHRTARGEQYF. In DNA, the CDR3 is TGCAGTGCTCACAGGACGGCGCGGGGTGAGCAGTACTTC.

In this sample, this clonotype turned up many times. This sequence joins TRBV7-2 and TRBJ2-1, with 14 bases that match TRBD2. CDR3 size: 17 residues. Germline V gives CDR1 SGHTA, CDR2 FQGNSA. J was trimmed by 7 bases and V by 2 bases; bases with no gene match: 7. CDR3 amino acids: CASSLKGLAGVKNEQFF. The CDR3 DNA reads TGTGCCAGCAGCTTAAAGGGACTAGCGGGAGTGAAGAATGAGCAGTTCTTC.

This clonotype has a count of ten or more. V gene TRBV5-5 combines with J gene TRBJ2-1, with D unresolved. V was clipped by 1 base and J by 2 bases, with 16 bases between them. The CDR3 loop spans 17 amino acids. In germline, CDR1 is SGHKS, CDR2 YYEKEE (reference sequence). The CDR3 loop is CASSLFIMVSPYNEQFF. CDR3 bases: TGTGCCAGCAGCTTGTTTATTATGGTCAGTCCCTACAATGAGCAGTTCTTC.

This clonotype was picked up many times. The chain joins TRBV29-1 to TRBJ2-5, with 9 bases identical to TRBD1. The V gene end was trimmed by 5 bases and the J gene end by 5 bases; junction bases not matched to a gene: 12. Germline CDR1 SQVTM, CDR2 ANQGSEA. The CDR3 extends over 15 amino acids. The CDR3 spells CSVSETGGKGETQYF. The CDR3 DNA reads TGCAGCGTTTCTGAGACAGGGGGAAAAGGGGAGACCCAGTACTTC. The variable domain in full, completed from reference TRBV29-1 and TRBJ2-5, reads SAVISQKPSRDICQRGTSLTIQCQVDSQVTMMFWYRQQPGQSLTLIATANQGSEATYESGFVIDKFPISRPNLTFSTLTVSNMSPEDSSIYLCSVSETGGKGETQYFGPGTRLLVL.

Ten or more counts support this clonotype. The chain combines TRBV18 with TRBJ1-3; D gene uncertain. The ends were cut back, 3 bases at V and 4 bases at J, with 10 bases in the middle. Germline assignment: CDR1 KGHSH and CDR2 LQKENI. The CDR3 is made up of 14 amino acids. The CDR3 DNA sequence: TGTGCCAGCTCACCCCGGGAGTCGGGAAACACCATATATTTT. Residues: CASSPRESGNTIYF.

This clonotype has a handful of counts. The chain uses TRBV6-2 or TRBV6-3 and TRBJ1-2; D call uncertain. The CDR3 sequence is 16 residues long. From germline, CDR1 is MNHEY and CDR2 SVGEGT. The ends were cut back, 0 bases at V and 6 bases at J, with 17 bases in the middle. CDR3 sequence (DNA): TGTGCCAGCAGTTACTCGTTCCTGTATCCGGTGGATGGCTACACCTTC. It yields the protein CASSYSFLYPVDGYTF.

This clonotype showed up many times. The DNA of the CDR3 is TGTGCCAGCAGTACCCAGGGGAGGAATGAGCAGTTCTTC. This encodes CASSTQGRNEQFF. This chain links TRBV27 with TRBJ2-1; the D call may be TRBD1 or TRBD2 (6 bases each). V was clipped by 5 bases and J by 7 bases, with 12 bases between them. The CDR3 loop spans 13 amino acids. Germline loops: CDR1 MNHEY, CDR2 SMNVEV (reference sequence).

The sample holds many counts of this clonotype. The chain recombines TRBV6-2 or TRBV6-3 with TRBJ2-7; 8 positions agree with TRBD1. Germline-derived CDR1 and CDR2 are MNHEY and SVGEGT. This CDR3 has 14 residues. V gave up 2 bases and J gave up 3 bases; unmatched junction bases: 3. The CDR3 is CASSYPQGVYEQYF. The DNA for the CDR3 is TGTGCCAGCAGTTACCCACAGGGGGTCTACGAGCAGTACTTC.

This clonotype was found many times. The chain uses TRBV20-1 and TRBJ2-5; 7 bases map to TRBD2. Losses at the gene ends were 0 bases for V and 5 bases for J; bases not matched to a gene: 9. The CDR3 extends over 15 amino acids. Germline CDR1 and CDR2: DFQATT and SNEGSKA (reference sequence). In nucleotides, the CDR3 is TGCAGTGCTAGAGATCGACTAGCCGGCCGTGAGACCCAGTACTTC. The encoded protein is CSARDRLAGRETQYF.

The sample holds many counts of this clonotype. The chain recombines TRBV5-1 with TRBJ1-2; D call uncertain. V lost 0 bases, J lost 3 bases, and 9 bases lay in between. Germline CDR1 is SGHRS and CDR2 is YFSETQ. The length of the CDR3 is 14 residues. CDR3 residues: CASSLGTVDYGYTF. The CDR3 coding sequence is TGCGCCAGCAGCTTGGGGACCGTAGACTATGGCTACACCTTC.

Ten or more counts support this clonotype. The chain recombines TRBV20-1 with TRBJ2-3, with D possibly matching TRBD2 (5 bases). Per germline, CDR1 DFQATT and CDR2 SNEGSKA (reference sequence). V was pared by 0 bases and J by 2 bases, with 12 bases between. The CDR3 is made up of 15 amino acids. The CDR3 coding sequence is TGCAGTGCTAGAGATCCGGGGTTGGACACAGATACGCAGTATTTT. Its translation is CSARDPGLDTDTQYF.

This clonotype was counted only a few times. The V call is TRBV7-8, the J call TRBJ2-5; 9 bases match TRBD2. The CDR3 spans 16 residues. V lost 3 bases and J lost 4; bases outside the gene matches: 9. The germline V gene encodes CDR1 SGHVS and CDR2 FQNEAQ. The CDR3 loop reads CASSLAAGGQGETQYF. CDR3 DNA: TGTGCCAGCAGCTTGGCGGCGGGGGGGCAAGGAGAGACCCAGTACTTC.

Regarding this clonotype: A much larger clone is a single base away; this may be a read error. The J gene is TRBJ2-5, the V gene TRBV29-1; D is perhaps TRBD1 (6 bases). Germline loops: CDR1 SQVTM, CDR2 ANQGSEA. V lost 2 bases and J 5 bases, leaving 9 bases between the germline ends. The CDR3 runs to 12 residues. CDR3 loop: CSVEKGVETQYF. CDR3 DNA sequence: TGCAGCGTTGAAAAGGGGGTTGAGACCCAGTACTTC.

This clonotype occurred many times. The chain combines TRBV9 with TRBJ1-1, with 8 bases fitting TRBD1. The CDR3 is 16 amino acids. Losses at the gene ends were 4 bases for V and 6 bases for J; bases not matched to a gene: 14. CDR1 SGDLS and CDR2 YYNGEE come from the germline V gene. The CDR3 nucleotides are TGTGCCAGCAGCCCCCCCGGGACAGGTGCTTGGGCTGAAGCTTTCTTT. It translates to CASSPPGTGAWAEAFF.

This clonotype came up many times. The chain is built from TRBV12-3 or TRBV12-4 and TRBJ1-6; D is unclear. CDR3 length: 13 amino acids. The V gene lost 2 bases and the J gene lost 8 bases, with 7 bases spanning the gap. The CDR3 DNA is TGTGCCAGCAGTTTACATCAGGATTCACCCCTCCACTTT. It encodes CASSLHQDSPLHF.

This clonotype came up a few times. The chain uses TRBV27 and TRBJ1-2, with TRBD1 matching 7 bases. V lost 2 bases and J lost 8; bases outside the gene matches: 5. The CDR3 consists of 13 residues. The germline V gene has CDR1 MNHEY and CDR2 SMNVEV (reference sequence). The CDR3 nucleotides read TGTGCCAGCAGTTTAGAGGGGGCAAGAGGCTACACCTTC. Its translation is CASSLEGARGYTF.

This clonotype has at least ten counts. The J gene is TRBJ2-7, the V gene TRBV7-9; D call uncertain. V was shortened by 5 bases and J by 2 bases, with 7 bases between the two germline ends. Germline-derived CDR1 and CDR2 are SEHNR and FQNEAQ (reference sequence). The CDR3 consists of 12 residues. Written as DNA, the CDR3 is TGTGCCAGCAGCCTAAATACCTACGAGCAGTACTTC. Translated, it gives CASSLNTYEQYF.

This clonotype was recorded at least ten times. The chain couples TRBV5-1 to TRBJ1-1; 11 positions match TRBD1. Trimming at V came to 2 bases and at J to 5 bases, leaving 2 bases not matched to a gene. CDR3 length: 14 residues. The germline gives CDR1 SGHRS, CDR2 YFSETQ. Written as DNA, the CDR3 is TGCGCCAGCAGCTTAGGGACAGGGGGAACTGAAGCTTTCTTT. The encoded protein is CASSLGTGGTEAFF.

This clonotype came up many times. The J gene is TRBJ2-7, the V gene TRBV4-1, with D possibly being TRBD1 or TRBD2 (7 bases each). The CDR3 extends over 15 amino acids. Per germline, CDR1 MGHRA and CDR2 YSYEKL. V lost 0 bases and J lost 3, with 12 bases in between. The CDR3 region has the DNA TGCGCCAGCAGCCAAGAGCCCAGGGGGGGCTACGAGCAGTACTTC. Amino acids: CASSQEPRGGYEQYF.

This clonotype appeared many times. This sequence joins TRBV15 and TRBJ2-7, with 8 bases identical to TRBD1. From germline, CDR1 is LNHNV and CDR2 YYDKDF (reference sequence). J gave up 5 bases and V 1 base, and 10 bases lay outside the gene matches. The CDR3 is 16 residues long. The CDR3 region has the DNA TGTGCCACCAGCAGAGGGGGGACAGGCGACGGGCACGAGCAGTACTTC. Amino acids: CATSRGGTGDGHEQYF.

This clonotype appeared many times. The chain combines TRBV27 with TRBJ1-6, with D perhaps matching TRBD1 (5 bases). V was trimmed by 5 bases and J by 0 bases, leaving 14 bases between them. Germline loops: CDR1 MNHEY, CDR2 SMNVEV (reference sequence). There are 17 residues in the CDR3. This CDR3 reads CASSPYWGSSYNSPLHF. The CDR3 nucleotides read TGTGCCAGCAGTCCGTATTGGGGCAGCTCCTATAATTCACCCCTCCACTTT.